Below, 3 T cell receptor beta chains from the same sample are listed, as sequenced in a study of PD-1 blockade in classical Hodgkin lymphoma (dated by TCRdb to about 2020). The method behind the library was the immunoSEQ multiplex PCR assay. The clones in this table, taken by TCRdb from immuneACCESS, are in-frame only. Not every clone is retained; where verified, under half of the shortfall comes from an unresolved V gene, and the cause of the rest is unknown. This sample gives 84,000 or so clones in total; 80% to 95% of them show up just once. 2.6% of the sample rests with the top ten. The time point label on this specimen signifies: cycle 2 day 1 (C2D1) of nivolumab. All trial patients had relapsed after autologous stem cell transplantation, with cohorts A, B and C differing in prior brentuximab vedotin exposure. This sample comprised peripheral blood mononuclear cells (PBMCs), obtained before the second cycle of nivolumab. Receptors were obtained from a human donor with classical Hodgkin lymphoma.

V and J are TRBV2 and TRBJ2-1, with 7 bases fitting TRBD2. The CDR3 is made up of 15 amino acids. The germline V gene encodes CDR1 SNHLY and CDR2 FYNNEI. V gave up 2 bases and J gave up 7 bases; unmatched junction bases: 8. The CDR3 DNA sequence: TGTGCCAGCAGTGAACCGGGACTATCATTTAATGAGCAGTTCTTC. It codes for CASSEPGLSFNEQFF. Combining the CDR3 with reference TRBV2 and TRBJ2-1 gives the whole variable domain EPEVTQTPSHQVTQMGQEVILRCVPISNHLYFYWYRQILGQKVEFLVSFYNNEISEKSEIFDDQFSVERPDGSNFTLKIRSTKLEDSAMYFCASSEPGLSFNEQFFGPGTRLTVL.

CDR3 DNA: TGTGCCTGGACTGGGGGAGCCTACGAGCAGTACTTC. Translated, it gives CAWTGGAYEQYF. The chain combines TRBV30 with TRBJ2-7, with D perhaps TRBD1 or TRBD2 (5 bases each). The CDR3 is made up of 12 amino acids. V was shortened by 4 bases and J by 2 bases, with 9 bases between the two germline ends. The germline V gene encodes CDR1 GTSNPN and CDR2 SVGIG (reference sequence).

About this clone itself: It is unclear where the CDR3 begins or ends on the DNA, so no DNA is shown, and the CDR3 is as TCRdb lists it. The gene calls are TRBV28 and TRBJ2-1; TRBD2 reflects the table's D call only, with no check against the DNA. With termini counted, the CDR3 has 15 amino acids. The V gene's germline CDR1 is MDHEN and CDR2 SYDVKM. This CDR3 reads CASTNPLVASGSRVF.